A selection of T cell receptor beta chains follows, all from one sample in a study of CD4 T cells in relation to SARS-CoV-2 and coronaviruses. Clones were read by immunoSEQ multiplex PCR, and TCRdb kept only the in-frame ones, dropping some. The data show 15,000 to 18,000 clones, with around 74% seen just once and about 30% held by the top ten. The antigens these receptors bind are not known. The sample comprised CD4+ T cells from PBMCs, cultured in vitro. The receptors were sampled from a human donor in good health. CDR3s include the opening cysteine and the closing phenylalanine or tryptophan.

CDR3aa: CASSSYGNYGYTF
j_gene: TRBJ1-2
v_gene: TRBV19

CDR3aa: CASSLGGRERTGELFF
j_gene: TRBJ2-2
v_gene: TRBV3-1/TRBV3-2

CDR3aa: CASSISARGNQPQHF
j_gene: TRBJ1-5
v_gene: TRBV19

CDR3aa: CASSESAGARRF
j_gene: TRBJ2-7
v_gene: TRBV5-1

CDR3aa: CASSPRTSGSHEQFF
j_gene: TRBJ2-1
v_gene: TRBV11-2

CDR3aa: CASSQSYEQYF
j_gene: TRBJ2-7
v_gene: TRBV3-1/TRBV3-2

CDR3aa: CASSLGGLEDTQYF
j_gene: TRBJ2-3
v_gene: TRBV5-1

CDR3aa: CASSPRQHNQPQHF
j_gene: TRBJ1-5
v_gene: TRBV10-2

CDR3aa: CASGVESYGYTF
j_gene: TRBJ1-2
v_gene: TRBV6-5

CDR3aa: CASTRETGQTSNGYTF
j_gene: TRBJ1-2
v_gene: TRBV4-2

CDR3aa: CASSPADRKAFF
j_gene: TRBJ1-1
v_gene: TRBV7-2

CDR3aa: CASSQLLIGTGRDYTF
j_gene: TRBJ1-2
v_gene: TRBV14

CDR3aa: CASSPPGAGGSYNEQFF
j_gene: TRBJ2-1
v_gene: TRBV28

CDR3aa: CASSWTGGAGQMNTEAFF
j_gene: TRBJ1-1
v_gene: TRBV21-1

CDR3aa: CASSIGQGLDEQFF
j_gene: TRBJ2-1
v_gene: TRBV19

CDR3aa: CASIKVAGNTEAFF
j_gene: TRBJ1-1
v_gene: TRBV19

CDR3aa: CATALGEGQETQYF
j_gene: TRBJ2-5
v_gene: TRBV10-3

CDR3aa: CASSVEQSYNEQFF
j_gene: TRBJ2-1
v_gene: TRBV9

CDR3aa: CATSDTGFNEKLFF
j_gene: TRBJ1-4
v_gene: TRBV24-1

CDR3aa: CASSIQGLASQPQHF
j_gene: TRBJ1-5
v_gene: TRBV19

CDR3aa: CASSLQGTSFADTQYF
j_gene: TRBJ2-3
v_gene: TRBV7-2

CDR3aa: CASRMTSGNTIYF
j_gene: TRBJ1-3
v_gene: TRBV12-3/TRBV12-4

CDR3aa: CASSDRTHGTDTQYF
j_gene: TRBJ2-3
v_gene: TRBV10-2

CDR3aa: CASSLDYWDEQFF
j_gene: TRBJ2-1
v_gene: TRBV7-9

CDR3aa: CASSPGAGELFF
j_gene: TRBJ2-2
v_gene: TRBV18

CDR3aa: CASSEGDGELFF
j_gene: TRBJ2-2
v_gene: TRBV25-1

CDR3aa: CATREDTTDTQYF
j_gene: TRBJ2-3
v_gene: TRBV6-1

CDR3aa: CASTPFQGAAGNYGYTF
j_gene: TRBJ1-2
v_gene: TRBV28

CDR3aa: CAWNGASNNSPLHF
j_gene: TRBJ1-6
v_gene: TRBV30

CDR3aa: CASSPPQFRNTEAFF
j_gene: TRBJ1-1
v_gene: TRBV18

CDR3aa: CAWSHPGSRQVF
j_gene: TRBJ2-1
v_gene: TRBV30

CDR3aa: CASGTGMDYGYTF
j_gene: TRBJ1-2
v_gene: TRBV2

CDR3aa: CASSPKTDTQYF
j_gene: TRBJ2-3
v_gene: TRBV3-1/TRBV3-2

CDR3aa: CACRHTEAFF
j_gene: TRBJ1-1
v_gene: TRBV30

CDR3aa: CASSPTSGRGEQYF
j_gene: TRBJ2-7
v_gene: TRBV18

CDR3aa: CASSPGGTSTYEQYF
j_gene: TRBJ2-7
v_gene: TRBV7-3

CDR3aa: CASSEAKGTGGREQYF
j_gene: TRBJ2-7
v_gene: TRBV2

CDR3aa: CASRPNRDRGDYGYTF
j_gene: TRBJ1-2
v_gene: TRBV11-2

CDR3aa: CASSERRSNQPQHF
j_gene: TRBJ1-5
v_gene: TRBV2

CDR3aa: CAWLHAGIDEQFF
j_gene: TRBJ2-1
v_gene: TRBV30

CDR3aa: CASSLPGGYMNTEAFF
j_gene: TRBJ1-1
v_gene: TRBV5-4

CDR3aa: CASSIDRQGGKEQFF
j_gene: TRBJ2-1
v_gene: TRBV19

CDR3aa: CASSTGLQETQYF
j_gene: TRBJ2-5
v_gene: TRBV19

CDR3aa: CASSPEGGQFF
j_gene: TRBJ2-1
v_gene: TRBV6-1

CDR3aa: CASVIWTVEKLFF
j_gene: TRBJ1-4
v_gene: TRBV27

CDR3aa: CASRGQGRSDTQYF
j_gene: TRBJ2-3
v_gene: TRBV10-2

CDR3aa: CAISRGLTSSYEQYF
j_gene: TRBJ2-7
v_gene: TRBV10-3

CDR3aa: CASSQGLAGVLNNEQFF
j_gene: TRBJ2-1
v_gene: TRBV13

CDR3aa: CASSSGGFDYGYTF
j_gene: TRBJ1-2
v_gene: TRBV9

CDR3aa: CASSPPEYNEQFF
j_gene: TRBJ2-1
v_gene: TRBV28

CDR3aa: CASSQKGDQFNQPQHF
j_gene: TRBJ1-5
v_gene: TRBV4-1

CDR3aa: CASSLWGAPEQYF
j_gene: TRBJ2-7
v_gene: TRBV7-3

CDR3aa: CASSQDGLSGNTIYF
j_gene: TRBJ1-3
v_gene: TRBV4-1

CDR3aa: CASSLRQGYTDTQYF
j_gene: TRBJ2-3
v_gene: TRBV5-1